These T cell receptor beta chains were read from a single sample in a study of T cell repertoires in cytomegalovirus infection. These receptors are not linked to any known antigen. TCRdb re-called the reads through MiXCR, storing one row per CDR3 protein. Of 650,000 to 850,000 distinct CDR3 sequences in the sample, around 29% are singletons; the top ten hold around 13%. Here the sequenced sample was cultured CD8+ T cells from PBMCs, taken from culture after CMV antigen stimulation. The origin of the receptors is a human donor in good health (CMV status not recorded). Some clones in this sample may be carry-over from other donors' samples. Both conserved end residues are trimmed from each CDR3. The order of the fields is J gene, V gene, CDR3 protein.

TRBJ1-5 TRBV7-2 ASSFLPGQGSNQPQH
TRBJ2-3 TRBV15 ATSITTSTSTDTQY
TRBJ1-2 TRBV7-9 ASSQGPGYGYT
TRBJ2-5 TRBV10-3 AISEGQRRGQETQY
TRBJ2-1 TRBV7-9 ASSSRTLGEQF
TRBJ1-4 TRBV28 ASSEETGREKLF
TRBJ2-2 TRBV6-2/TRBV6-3 ASSYSLAGQNTGELF
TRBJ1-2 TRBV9 ASSGRDST
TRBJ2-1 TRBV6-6 ASSSRDYNEQF
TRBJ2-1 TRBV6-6 ASSYTKAEQF
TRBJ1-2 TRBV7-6 ASSPTGGVGYGYT
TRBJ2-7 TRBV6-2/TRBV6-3 ASSYGKEQY
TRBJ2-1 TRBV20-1 SAFPGTSGASSYNEQF
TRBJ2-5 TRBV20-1 SARGIDIRGDFTETQY
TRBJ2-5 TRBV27 ASSRPGQGETQY
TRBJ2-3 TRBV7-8 ASSLLPTIAGGPADTQY
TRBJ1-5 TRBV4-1 ASSQEEGGNQPQH
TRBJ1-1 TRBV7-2 ASSLAGEVWTEAF
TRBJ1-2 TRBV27 ASSLGGASFGYT
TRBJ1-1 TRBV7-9 ASSFDEGTEAF
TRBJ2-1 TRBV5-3 ASNPPGGNSYNEQF
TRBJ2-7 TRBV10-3 AISGLGGTYEQY
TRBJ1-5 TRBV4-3 ASSQEYSNQPQH
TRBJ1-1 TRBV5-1 ASTLDSEAF
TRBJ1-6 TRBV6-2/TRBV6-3 ASGDPGQRSPLH
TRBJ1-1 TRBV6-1 ASTTTPGHADEAF
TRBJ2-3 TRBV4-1 ASSQSRTKDTQY
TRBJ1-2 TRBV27 ASTTSRGGYGYT
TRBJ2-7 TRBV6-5 ASSYSTGGYEQY
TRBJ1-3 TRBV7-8 ASSLDLPRGQRSGNTIY